A single sample is the source of the 9 T cell receptor beta chains below, sequenced in a study of beta chain features in type 1 diabetes. All of the isolated RNA was reverse transcribed, so expressed TCRB transcripts were sequenced. TCRdb keeps only in-frame clones here, not all; method: immunoSEQ multiplex PCR. The sample holds 400,000 to 450,000 clones; around 14% are singletons and the top ten take roughly 0.036%. Sequencing was carried out using naive CD4+ T cells from blood. The source is a man aged 25 to 40 in good health.

This clone showed up just a few times. V usage is TRBV9 and J usage is TRBJ2-3; 10 bases fit TRBD2. CDR3 length: 16 residues. Germline CDR1 and CDR2: SGDLS and YYNGEE. V lost 3 bases to trimming and J lost 8 bases; unmatched junction nucleotides: 12. CDR3 protein: CASSAYTSGTYGTQYF. In DNA form, the CDR3 reads TGTGCCAGCAGCGCCTATACTAGCGGGACTTACGGTACGCAGTATTTT.

The table lists this clone with a few counts. The J gene is TRBJ1-4, the V gene TRBV30; TRBD1 might be the D (6 bases). The V end lost 3 bases, the J end lost 6 bases, and 14 bases lay between the germline ends. This CDR3 is 14 amino acids long. Germline CDR1 and CDR2: GTSNPN and SVGIG (reference sequence). The CDR3 DNA reads TGTGCCTGGAGCCCACAGGGTTACTATGAAAAACTGTTTTTT. Translation: CAWSPQGYYEKLFF. The variable domain in full, completed from reference TRBV30 and TRBJ1-4, reads SQTIHQWPATLVQPVGSPLSLECTVEGTSNPNLYWYRQAAGRGLQLLFYSVGIGQISSEVPQNLSASRPQDRQFILSSKKLLLSDSGFYLCAWSPQGYYEKLFFGSGTQLSVL.

V is TRBV9 and J is TRBJ2-2, with D possibly TRBD2 on 5 matching bases. Looked up from germline, CDR1 is SGDLS and CDR2 is YYNGEE. Trimming cost V 6 bases and J 0 bases, with 12 bases left between them. The CDR3 runs 15 residues. In DNA, the CDR3 is TGTGCCAGCACGGGATTAGCGTCGAACACCGGGGAGCTGTTTTTT. This translates into CASTGLASNTGELFF.

The gene calls are TRBV18 and TRBJ2-3, with TRBD2 matching over 7 bases. Losses at the gene ends were 2 bases for V and 0 bases for J; bases not matched to a gene: 8. Germline V CDR1 and CDR2: KGHSH, LQKENI. The CDR3 spans 17 residues. CDR3 loop: CASSPTQSGTSTDTQYF. CDR3 DNA sequence: TGTGCCAGCTCACCAACGCAAAGCGGGACTAGCACAGATACGCAGTATTTT.

About this clone: A much larger clone differs by one base, so this may be a read error. The rearrangement joins TRBV25-1 to TRBJ2-7, with 8 nucleotides matching TRBD1. The CDR3 totals 13 residues. Germline CDR1 reads MGHDK; CDR2 reads SYGVNS. Trimming took 8 bases from V and 6 from J; bases not matched to a gene: 9. CDR3 sequence: CASGGQGRREQYF. The CDR3 DNA follows: TGTGCCAGCGGCGGACAGGGTCGCCGCGAGCAGTACTTC.

This clone has just a few counts. The chain is built from TRBV20-1 and TRBJ1-2; tentative D call: TRBD1 (6 bases). The CDR3 has 11 residues. V was clipped by 1 base and J by 12 bases, with 12 bases between them. Germline CDR1 reads DFQATT; CDR2 reads SNEGSKA (reference sequence). CDR3 coding DNA: TGCAGTGCTAGAGTTGGGGGCGTAGACACCTTC. Protein sequence: CSARVGGVDTF.

The V gene is TRBV18, the J gene TRBJ1-4; 8 nucleotides align to TRBD1. Unmatched junction bases numbered 4, after V lost 2 bases and J lost 5 bases. Germline V gene data show CDR1 as KGHSH and CDR2 as LQKENI. CDR3 length: 15 residues. The CDR3 bases are TGTGCCAGCTCACCAGCACGGACAGGGAATGAAAAACTGTTTTTT. It specifies CASSPARTGNEKLFF.

The chain uses TRBV30 and TRBJ1-1; D remains unclear. CDR3 length: 13 amino acids. CDR1 is GTSNPN and CDR2 is SVGIG in the germline V gene (reference sequence). Trimming cost V 5 bases and J 1 base, with 11 bases left between them. The DNA of the CDR3 is TGTGCCTGGGGTTGGCGCGGGAACACTGAAGCTTTCTTT. It codes for CAWGWRGNTEAFF.

The V and J genes are TRBV27 and TRBJ2-1; possible D gene TRBD2, 6 bases. CDR1 is MNHEY, CDR2 SMNVEV, per germline (reference sequence). V was shortened by 5 bases and J by 15 bases, with 17 bases between the two germline ends. The CDR3 extends over 12 amino acids. The CDR3, as DNA: TGTGCCAGCAGTCCGCGGCGGCCCGGGAGGTTCTTC. It encodes CASSPRRPGRFF.